This TCR beta chain was sequenced in a study of breast tumors, draining lymph nodes, adjacent tissues. General study findings and limits: Tumor and nontumor repertoires were significantly more similar in luminal-like than in basal-like breast cancer.

TCRdb reprocessed the multiplex PCR reads via MiXCR and lists one record per CDR3 protein. The sample carries about 53,000 distinct CDR3 sequences, roughly 41% recorded once. This clonotype is medium-sized within its sample. Its antigen is not known. CDR3 size: 15 residues. V lost 5 bases to trimming and J lost 0 bases, with 10 bases between them. The germline gives CDR1 SGHVS, CDR2 FQNEAQ. This receptor was identified in a female donor with breast cancer. Some clones in this sample may be carry-over from other donors' samples. The rearrangement uses TRBV7-8 and TRBJ1-4; D is uncertain. The sequencing sample was made of breast tumor tissue. The CDR3 nucleotides read TGTGCCAGCAGCGCCATTGATACAACTAATGAAAAACTGTTTTTT. It translates to CASSAIDTTNEKLFF.